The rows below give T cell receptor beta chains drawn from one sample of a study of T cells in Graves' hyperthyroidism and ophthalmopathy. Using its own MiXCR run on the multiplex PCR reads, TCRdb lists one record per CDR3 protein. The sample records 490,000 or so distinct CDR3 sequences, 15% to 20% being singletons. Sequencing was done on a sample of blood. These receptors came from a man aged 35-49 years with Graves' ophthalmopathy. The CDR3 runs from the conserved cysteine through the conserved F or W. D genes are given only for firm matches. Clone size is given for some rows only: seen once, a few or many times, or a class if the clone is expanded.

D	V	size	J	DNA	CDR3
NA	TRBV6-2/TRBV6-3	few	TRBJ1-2	TGTGCCAGCAGCCAAACGGGTAGGGCAACGGGTGGCTACACCTTC	CASSQTGRATGGYTF
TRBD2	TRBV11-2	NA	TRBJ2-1	TGTGCCAGCAGCTTAATGTCGACTAGCGGGAGAGGGCATGAGCAGTTCTTC	CASSLMSTSGRGHEQFF
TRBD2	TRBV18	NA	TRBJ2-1	TGTGCCAGCTCACCAGGTGGGGGGGCCTACAATGAGCAGTTCTTC	CASSPGGGAYNEQFF
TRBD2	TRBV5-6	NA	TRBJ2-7	TGTGCCAGCAGCCTTCTGAGCGGGAGGAAGGACGAGCAGTACTTC	CASSLLSGRKDEQYF
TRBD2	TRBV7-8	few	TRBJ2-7	TGTGCCAGCAGCCCCTACGGGGGGGGCGGTACCTACGAGCAGTACTTC	CASSPYGGGGTYEQYF
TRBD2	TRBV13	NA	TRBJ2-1	TGTGCCAGCAGCTTAATGAAAGGACTAGCGGGAAGCAATGAGCAGTTCTTC	CASSLMKGLAGSNEQFF
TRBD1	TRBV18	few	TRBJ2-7	TGTGCCAGCTCCTCGGGACAGCGAGCCGGCGAGCAGTACTTC	CASSSGQRAGEQYF
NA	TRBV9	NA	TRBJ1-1	TGTGCCAGCAGCCCAAGGACCCAATCAAGCACTGAAGCTTTCTTT	CASSPRTQSSTEAFF
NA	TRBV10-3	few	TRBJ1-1	TGTGCCATCAGTGACAGAGTGAAGGACACTGAAGCTTTCTTT	CAISDRVKDTEAFF
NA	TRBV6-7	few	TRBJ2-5	TGTGCCAGCAGTTACTCTCATTCGGGCCACGATCAAGAGACCCAGTACTTC	CASSYSHSGHDQETQYF
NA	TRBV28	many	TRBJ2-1	TGTGCCAGCAGTTTATACGGCAGGAGCCGACGGTCACAGAAGTACTACAATGAGCAGTTCTTC	CASSLYGRSRRSQKYYNEQFF
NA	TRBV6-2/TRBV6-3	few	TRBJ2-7	TGTGCCAGCCGGACAGAGAACTCCTACGAGCAGTACTTC	CASRTENSYEQYF
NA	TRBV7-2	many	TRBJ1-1	TGTGCCAGCAGCAACCCGATAAACACTGAAGCTTTCTTT	CASSNPINTEAFF
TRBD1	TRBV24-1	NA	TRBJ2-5	TGTGCCACCAGTGATTTGGGCCGGACAGGCAAAGAGACCCAGTACTTC	CATSDLGRTGKETQYF
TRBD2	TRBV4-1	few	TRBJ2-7	TGCGCCAGCAGCCATTGGCTAGCGGACTCCTACGAGCAGTACTTC	CASSHWLADSYEQYF
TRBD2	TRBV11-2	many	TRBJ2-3	TGTGCCAGCAGCGCGACTAGCGGGAGCACAGATACGCAGTATTTT	CASSATSGSTDTQYF
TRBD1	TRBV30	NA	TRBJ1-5	TGTGCCTGGAGTCGTCCAGGGGGAAATCAGCCCCAGCATTTT	CAWSRPGGNQPQHF